These T cell receptor beta chains were read from a single sample in a study of blood T cell repertoires in COVID-19. TCRdb's table, derived via immunoSEQ multiplex PCR, lists solely in-frame clones and lacks some. The sample holds some 29,000 clones, under 80% seen once. Sequenced material: peripheral blood. The receptor set was obtained from a man aged 70-80 years with acute or convalescent COVID-19. Each CDR3 is given with its conserved first and last residue. D genes are given only for firm matches. For some rows the clone size is stated as once, few or many, or as a class when expanded; others skip it.

clone_size | j_call | v_call | d_call | cdr3_aa | cdr3_nt
. | TRBJ2-5 | TRBV7-7 | TRBD2 | CASSLVGGNQETQYF | TGTGCCAGCAGCTTAGTGGGGGGGAACCAAGAGACCCAGTACTTC
. | TRBJ2-7 | TRBV28 | . | CASSSPGRGAGEQYF | TGTGCCAGCAGTTCCCCGGGACGCGGGGCGGGCGAGCAGTACTTC
. | TRBJ1-5 | TRBV7-2 | TRBD1 | CASSLGFRTGGVQPQHF | TGTGCCAGCAGCTTAGGATTCCGGACAGGGGGCGTTCAGCCCCAGCATTTT
once | TRBJ2-3 | TRBV27 | TRBD1 | CASSWRQGSDTQYF | TGTGCCAGCAGTTGGAGACAGGGCTCGGATACGCAGTATTTT
. | TRBJ2-1 | TRBV24-1 | TRBD1 | CATSVSQTGVGEQFF | TGTGCCACCAGCGTTTCCCAAACAGGGGTGGGTGAGCAGTTCTTC
. | TRBJ1-1 | TRBV24-1 | TRBD1 | CATSGADRGEAFF | TGTGCCACCAGTGGGGCGGACAGGGGAGAAGCTTTCTTT
. | TRBJ2-2 | TRBV11-2 | TRBD2 | CASSLSAGGWAGELFF | TGTGCCAGCAGCTTATCGGCGGGGGGTTGGGCCGGGGAGCTGTTTTTT
. | TRBJ1-5 | TRBV10-3 | TRBD1 | CAISEQGTGDQPQHF | TGTGCCATCAGTGAACAAGGGACAGGGGACCAGCCCCAGCATTTT
. | TRBJ2-7 | TRBV5-1 | . | CASSLERRGNEQYF | TGCGCCAGCAGCTTGGAGCGTAGGGGGAACGAGCAGTACTTC
. | TRBJ1-1 | TRBV6-4 | . | CASRQGWNTEAFF | TGTGCCAGCAGGCAGGGGTGGAACACTGAAGCTTTCTTT
. | TRBJ1-3 | TRBV27 | . | CASSLRGVGNTIYF | TGTGCCAGCAGTTTACGGGGAGTCGGAAACACCATATATTTT
. | TRBJ1-3 | TRBV7-9 | . | CASSPGRQTFSGNTIYF | TGTGCCAGCAGCCCCGGCAGACAGACCTTCTCTGGAAACACCATATATTTT
. | TRBJ2-7 | TRBV3-1/TRBV3-2 | TRBD2 | CASSSSSGEQYF | TGTGCCAGCAGTTCCTCTAGCGGGGAGCAGTACTTC
once | TRBJ1-2 | TRBV7-2 | . | CASSLQGPGYGYTF | TGTGCCAGCAGCTTACAGGGGCCTGGCTATGGCTACACCTTC
. | TRBJ2-1 | TRBV11-2 | . | CASSFLPLSYNEQFF | TGTGCCAGCAGCTTCCTACCTCTATCCTACAATGAGCAGTTCTTC
. | TRBJ2-3 | TRBV15 | . | CATRSVSGTDTQYF | TGTGCCACCAGGAGCGTTTCTGGCACAGATACGCAGTATTTT
. | TRBJ2-1 | TRBV7-2 | TRBD2 | CASSPGLAGGWEQFF | TGTGCCAGCAGCCCAGGACTAGCGGGGGGTTGGGAGCAGTTCTTC
few | TRBJ2-7 | TRBV24-1 | . | CAPEGVSEQYF | TGTGCCCCCGAGGGGGTTTCGGAGCAGTACTTC
once | TRBJ2-5 | TRBV5-1 | TRBD2 | CASSFSGGVRDGQETQYF | TGCGCCAGCAGCTTTTCCGGGGGGGTTCGAGACGGGCAAGAGACCCAGTACTTC
few | TRBJ2-5 | TRBV5-4 | . | CASSLGYGTQYF | TGTGCCAGCAGCTTGGGATACGGGACCCAGTACTTC
. | TRBJ2-3 | TRBV4-3 | . | CASSPRVTDTQYF | TGCGCCAGCAGCCCTCGGGTCACAGATACGCAGTATTTT
. | TRBJ1-2 | TRBV7-2 | . | CASSLNRRVDYTF | TGTGCCAGCAGCTTAAACAGACGCGTAGACTACACCTTC
. | TRBJ1-2 | TRBV7-2 | . | CASNFWGEGEFYGYTF | TGTGCCAGCAACTTTTGGGGGGAGGGCGAATTCTATGGCTACACCTTC
. | TRBJ1-1 | TRBV14 | . | CASSLQGNTEAFF | TGTGCCAGCAGCCTTCAGGGGAACACTGAAGCTTTCTTT